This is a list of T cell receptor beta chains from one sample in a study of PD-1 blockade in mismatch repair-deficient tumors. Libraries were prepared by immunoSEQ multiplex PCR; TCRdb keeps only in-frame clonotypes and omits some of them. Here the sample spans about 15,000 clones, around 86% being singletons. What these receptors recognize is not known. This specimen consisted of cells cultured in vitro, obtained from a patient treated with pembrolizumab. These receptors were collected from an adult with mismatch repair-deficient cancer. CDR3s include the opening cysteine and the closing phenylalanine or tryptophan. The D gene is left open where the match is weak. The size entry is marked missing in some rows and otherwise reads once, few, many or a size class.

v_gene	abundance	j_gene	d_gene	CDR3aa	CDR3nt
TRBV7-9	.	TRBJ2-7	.	CASSGPHEQYF	TGTGCCAGCAGCGGGCCCCACGAGCAGTACTTC
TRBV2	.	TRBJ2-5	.	CASSKTTGREETQYF	TGTGCCAGCAGCAAGACGACAGGCCGGGAAGAGACCCAGTACTTC
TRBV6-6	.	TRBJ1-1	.	CASSTPDLLNTEAFF	TGTGCCAGCAGTACCCCCGATCTGCTGAACACTGAAGCTTTCTTT
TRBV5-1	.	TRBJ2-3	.	CASSPGRGTDTQYF	TGCGCCAGCAGCCCCGGCCGTGGCACAGATACGCAGTATTTT
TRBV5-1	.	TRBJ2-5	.	CASSLPQGRGTQYF	TGCGCCAGCAGCTTGCCCCAGGGGAGGGGGACCCAGTACTTC
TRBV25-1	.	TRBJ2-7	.	CASSEGFYEQYF	TGTGCCAGCAGTGAGGGGTTCTACGAGCAGTACTTC
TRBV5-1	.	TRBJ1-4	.	CASGQRGDTNEKLFF	TGCGCCAGCGGACAAAGGGGGGACACTAATGAAAAACTGTTTTTT
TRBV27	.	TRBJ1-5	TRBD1	CASSHGTGGGQPQHF	TGTGCCAGCAGTCACGGGACAGGGGGCGGTCAGCCCCAGCATTTT
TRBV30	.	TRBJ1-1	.	CASKEGTWNTEAFF	TGTGCATCGAAAGAGGGCACTTGGAACACTGAAGCTTTCTTT
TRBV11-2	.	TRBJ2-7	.	CASNPPGGGSYEQYF	TGTGCCAGCAACCCCCCGGGCGGAGGATCCTACGAGCAGTACTTC
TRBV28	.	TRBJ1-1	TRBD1	CASRLQGTLNTEAFF	TGTGCCAGCAGGCTACAGGGGACCTTGAACACTGAAGCTTTCTTT
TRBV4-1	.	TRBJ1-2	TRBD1	CASSQVSGQAGYGYTF	TGCGCCAGCAGCCAAGTGTCGGGACAGGCTGGCTATGGCTACACCTTC
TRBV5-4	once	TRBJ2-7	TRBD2	CASSLSSGSYEQYF	TGTGCCAGCAGCTTATCTAGCGGGAGCTACGAGCAGTACTTC
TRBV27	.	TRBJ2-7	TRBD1	CASSLRTGSNEQYF	TGTGCCAGCAGTTTACGGACAGGGTCAAACGAGCAGTACTTC
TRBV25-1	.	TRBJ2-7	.	CASSASVGSQYF	TGTGCCAGCAGTGCGTCCGTCGGGTCGCAGTACTTC
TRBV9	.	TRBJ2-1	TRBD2	CASSVGSGRSYNEQFF	TGTGCCAGCAGCGTAGGGAGCGGGAGGTCCTACAATGAGCAGTTCTTC
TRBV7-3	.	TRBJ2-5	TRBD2	CASSLAGGPGETQYF	TGTGCCAGCAGCTTAGCGGGAGGACCGGGGGAGACCCAGTACTTC
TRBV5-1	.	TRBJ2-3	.	CASSSKPPLDTQYF	TGCGCCAGCAGCTCTAAACCTCCGCTGGATACGCAGTATTTT
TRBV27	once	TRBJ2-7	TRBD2	CASRPLAGYSYEQYF	TGTGCCAGCAGGCCTCTAGCGGGGTACTCCTACGAGCAGTACTTC
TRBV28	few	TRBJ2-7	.	CASTSGGISYEQYF	TGTGCCAGCACCTCCGGTGGAATCAGCTACGAGCAGTACTTC
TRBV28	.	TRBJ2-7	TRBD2	CASTQPRTSGRGYEQYF	TGTGCCAGCACCCAGCCCCGGACTAGCGGGAGGGGCTACGAGCAGTACTTC
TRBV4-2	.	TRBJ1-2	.	CASSQDSTERSYTF	TGTGCCAGCAGCCAAGATTCGACAGAGAGGAGCTACACCTTC
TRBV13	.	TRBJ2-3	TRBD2	CASSLGMSGRPYF	TGTGCCAGCAGCTTAGGGATGAGCGGGAGGCCGTATTTT
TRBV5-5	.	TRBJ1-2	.	CASSLYGEPNYGYTF	TGTGCCAGCAGCTTGTATGGAGAACCTAACTATGGCTACACCTTC
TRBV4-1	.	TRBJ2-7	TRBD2	CASSPAATSGTYEQYF	TGCGCCAGCAGCCCGGCAGCGACTAGCGGGACCTACGAGCAGTACTTC
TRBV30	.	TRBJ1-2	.	CAWSAPGGAGHTYGYTF	TGTGCCTGGAGCGCCCCCGGGGGGGCAGGGCACACCTATGGCTACACCTTC
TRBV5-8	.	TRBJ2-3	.	CASSLARSSSTDTQYF	TGTGCCAGCAGCTTGGCCCGGTCATCTAGCACAGATACGCAGTATTTT